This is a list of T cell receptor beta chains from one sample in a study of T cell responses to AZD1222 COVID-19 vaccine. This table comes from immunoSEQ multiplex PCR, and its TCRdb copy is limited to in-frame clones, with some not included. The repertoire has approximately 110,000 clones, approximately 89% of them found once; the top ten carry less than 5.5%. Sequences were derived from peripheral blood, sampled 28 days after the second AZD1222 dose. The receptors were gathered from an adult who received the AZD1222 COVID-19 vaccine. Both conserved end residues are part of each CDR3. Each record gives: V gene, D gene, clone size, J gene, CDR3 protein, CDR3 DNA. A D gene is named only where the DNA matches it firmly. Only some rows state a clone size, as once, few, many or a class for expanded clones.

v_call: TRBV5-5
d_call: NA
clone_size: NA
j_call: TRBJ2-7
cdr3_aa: CASSLDRAGFYEQYF
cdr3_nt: TGTGCCAGCAGCTTGGATCGGGCGGGGTTCTACGAGCAGTACTTC

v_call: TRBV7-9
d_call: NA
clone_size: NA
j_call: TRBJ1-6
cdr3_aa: CASSLAGGANSPLHF
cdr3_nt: TGTGCCAGCAGCTTAGCGGGGGGGGCTAATTCACCCCTCCACTTT

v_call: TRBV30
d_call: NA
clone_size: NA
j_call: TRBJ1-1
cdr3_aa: CAWSGRSYTEAFF
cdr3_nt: TGTGCCTGGAGTGGACGTTCCTACACTGAAGCTTTCTTT

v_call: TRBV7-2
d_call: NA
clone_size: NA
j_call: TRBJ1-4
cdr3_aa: CASSLDRNEKLFF
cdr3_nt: TGTGCCAGCAGCTTAGACAGGAATGAAAAACTGTTTTTT

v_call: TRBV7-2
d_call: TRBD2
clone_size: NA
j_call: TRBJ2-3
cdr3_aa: CASSVGTSGGVRDTQYF
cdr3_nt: TGTGCCAGCAGCGTCGGGACTAGCGGGGGAGTCAGGGATACGCAGTATTTT

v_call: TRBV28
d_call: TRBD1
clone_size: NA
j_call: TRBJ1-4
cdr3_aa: CASSQRTGEKLFF
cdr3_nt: TGTGCCAGCAGTCAAAGGACAGGTGAAAAACTGTTTTTT

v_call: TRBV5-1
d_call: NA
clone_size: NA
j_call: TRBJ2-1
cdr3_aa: CASSLGDYNEQFF
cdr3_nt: TGCGCCAGCAGCTTGGGGGACTACAATGAGCAGTTCTTC

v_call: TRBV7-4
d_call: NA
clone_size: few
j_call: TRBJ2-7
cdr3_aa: CASSWGTMTPYEQYF
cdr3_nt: TGTGCCAGCAGCTGGGGGACAATGACCCCCTACGAGCAGTACTTC

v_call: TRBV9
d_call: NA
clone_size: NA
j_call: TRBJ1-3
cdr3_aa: CASSVATSVGFTGNTIYF
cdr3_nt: TGTGCCAGCAGCGTAGCTACGTCCGTCGGATTTACTGGAAACACCATATATTTT

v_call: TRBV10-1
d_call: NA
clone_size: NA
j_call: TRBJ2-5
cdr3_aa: CASSDREGRETQYF
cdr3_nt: TGCGCCAGCAGTGACCGCGAGGGTCGAGAGACCCAGTACTTC

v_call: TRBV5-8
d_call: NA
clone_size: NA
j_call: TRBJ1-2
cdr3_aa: CASQIRQFDYGYTF
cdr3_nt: TGTGCCAGCCAAATCCGACAGTTCGACTATGGCTACACCTTC

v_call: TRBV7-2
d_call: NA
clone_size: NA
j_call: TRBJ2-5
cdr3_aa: CASSPSGRQQETQYF
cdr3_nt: TGTGCCAGCAGCCCCTCTGGGAGGCAACAAGAGACCCAGTACTTC

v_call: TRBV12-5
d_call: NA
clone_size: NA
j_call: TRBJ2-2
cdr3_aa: CASGLAQNTGELFF
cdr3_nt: TGTGCTAGTGGTTTGGCTCAGAACACCGGGGAGCTGTTTTTT

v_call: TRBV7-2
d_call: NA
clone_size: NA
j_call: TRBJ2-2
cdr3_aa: CASSLAFNLVFVGELFF
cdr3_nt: TGTGCCAGCAGCTTAGCGTTTAATCTTGTGTTCGTCGGGGAGCTGTTTTTT

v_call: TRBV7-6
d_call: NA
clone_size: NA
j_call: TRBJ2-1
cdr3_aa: CASSSPVGRRSYNEQFF
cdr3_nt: TGTGCCAGCAGCTCCCCGGTGGGGCGGCGGTCCTACAATGAGCAGTTCTTC

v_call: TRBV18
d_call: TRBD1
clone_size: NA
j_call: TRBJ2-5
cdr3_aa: CASSPPGTGVGETQYF
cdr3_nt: TGTGCCAGCTCACCACCCGGGACAGGGGTAGGGGAGACCCAGTACTTC

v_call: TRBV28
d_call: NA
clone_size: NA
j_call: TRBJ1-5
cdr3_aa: CASTTGSGRQPQHF
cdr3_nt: TGTGCCAGCACCACGGGGTCTGGTCGGCAGCCCCAGCATTTT

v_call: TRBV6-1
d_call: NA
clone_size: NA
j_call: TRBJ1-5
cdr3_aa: CASSERGNQPQHF
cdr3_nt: TGTGCCAGCAGTGAAAGGGGCAATCAGCCCCAGCATTTT

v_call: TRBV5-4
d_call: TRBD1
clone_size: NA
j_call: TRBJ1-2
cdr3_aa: CASSLRGGARRGYTF
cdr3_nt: TGTGCCAGCAGCCTCAGGGGGGGGGCGAGAAGAGGCTACACCTTC

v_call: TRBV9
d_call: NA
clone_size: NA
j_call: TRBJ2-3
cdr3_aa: CASSVAADTQYF
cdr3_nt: TGTGCCAGCAGCGTAGCCGCAGATACGCAGTATTTT